This T cell receptor beta chain stems from a study of blood T cell repertoires in COVID-19. Study as a whole: The origin of the acute and convalescent COVID-19 samples was the United States, Italy and Spain. PBMCs, B-cell-depleted T cells, or T cells provided the cDNA or gDNA that made up the material.

From germline, CDR1 is LGHNA and CDR2 YNFKEQ. The CDR3 length is 16 residues. The ends lost 2 bases at V and 0 bases at J; junction bases unmatched: 4. How the authors handled the data: Amplifying reference gene primers gave estimates of nucleated cell counts. TCRdb's table, derived via immunoSEQ multiplex PCR, lists solely in-frame clones and lacks some. Clonal size and the V and J genes are those of that table, whereas D and trimming came from the DNA. This sample yields under 70,000 clones, of which around 80% are seen a single time; roughly 9.7% belongs to the top ten. The sample taken for sequencing was peripheral blood. V and J are TRBV4-2 and TRBJ2-1; 7 bases are shared with TRBD1. The TCR was taken from a human donor in a cohort sampled during active COVID-19. The CDR3 protein is CASSQTGVRSYNEQFF. The CDR3 DNA reads as TGTGCCAGCAGCCAAACAGGGGTGCGCTCCTACAATGAGCAGTTCTTC.